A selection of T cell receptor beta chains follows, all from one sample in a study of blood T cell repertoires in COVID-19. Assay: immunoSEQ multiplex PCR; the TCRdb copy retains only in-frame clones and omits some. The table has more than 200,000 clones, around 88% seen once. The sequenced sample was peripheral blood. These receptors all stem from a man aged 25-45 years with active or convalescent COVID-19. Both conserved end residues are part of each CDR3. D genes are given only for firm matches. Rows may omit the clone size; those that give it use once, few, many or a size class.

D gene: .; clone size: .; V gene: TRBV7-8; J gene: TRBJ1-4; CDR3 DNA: TGTGCCAGCAAGGCGGGGGCAACTAATGAAAAACTGTTTTTT; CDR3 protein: CASKAGATNEKLFF
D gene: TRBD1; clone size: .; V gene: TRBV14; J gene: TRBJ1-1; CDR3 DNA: TGTGCCAGCAGCATACAGGGGAGGAACACTGAAGCTTTCTTT; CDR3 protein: CASSIQGRNTEAFF
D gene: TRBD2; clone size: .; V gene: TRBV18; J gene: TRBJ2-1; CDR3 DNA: TGTGCCAGCTCACCACGGGCTAGCGGGGGGGTACAGCAGTTCTTC; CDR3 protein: CASSPRASGGVQQFF
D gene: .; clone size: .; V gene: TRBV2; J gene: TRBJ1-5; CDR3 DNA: TGTGCCAGCAGCCCGGGTAGCAATCAGCCCCAGCATTTT; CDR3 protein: CASSPGSNQPQHF
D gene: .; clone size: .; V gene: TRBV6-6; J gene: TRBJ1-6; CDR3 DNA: TGTGCCAGCACCCACGAAGGAGAATATAATTCACCCCTCCACTTT; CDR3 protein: CASTHEGEYNSPLHF
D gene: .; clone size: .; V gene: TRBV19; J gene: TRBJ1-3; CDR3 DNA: TGTGCCAGTAGTTCCCCGGGCTCTGGAAACACCATATATTTT; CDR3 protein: CASSSPGSGNTIYF
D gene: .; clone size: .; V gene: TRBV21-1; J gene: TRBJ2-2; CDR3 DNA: TGTGCCAGCAGACTGGGACAGAAGAACACCGGGGAGCTGTTTTTT; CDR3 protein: CASRLGQKNTGELFF
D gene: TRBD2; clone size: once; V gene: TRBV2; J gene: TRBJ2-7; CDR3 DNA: TGTGCCAGCAGTGGCCGGACTAGCTCCTACGAGCAGTACTTC; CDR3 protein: CASSGRTSSYEQYF
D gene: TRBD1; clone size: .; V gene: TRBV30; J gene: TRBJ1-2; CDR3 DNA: TGTGCCTGGAGTGTCCCCCGGCAGGGGGCAGGTGGCTACACCTTC; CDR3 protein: CAWSVPRQGAGGYTF
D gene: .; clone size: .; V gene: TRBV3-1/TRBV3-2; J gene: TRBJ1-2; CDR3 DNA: TGTGCCAGCAGCCACCCCCCCTCGAGGGAGGGAGGGTATGGCTACACCTTC; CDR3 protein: CASSHPPSREGGYGYTF
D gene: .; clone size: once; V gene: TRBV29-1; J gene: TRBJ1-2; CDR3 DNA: TGCAGCGTTGAACTTGGCAGGGGCTATGGCTACACCTTC; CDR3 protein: CSVELGRGYGYTF
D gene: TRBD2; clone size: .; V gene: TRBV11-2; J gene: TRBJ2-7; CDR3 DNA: TGTGCCAGCAGCGCGTCGGGACTAGCGGGGGGGCTGTACGAGCAGTACTTC; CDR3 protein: CASSASGLAGGLYEQYF
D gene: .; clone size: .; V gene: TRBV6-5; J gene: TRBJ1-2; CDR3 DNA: TGTGCCAGCAGCCGAGGAGGGCCCTATGGCTACACCTTC; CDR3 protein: CASSRGGPYGYTF
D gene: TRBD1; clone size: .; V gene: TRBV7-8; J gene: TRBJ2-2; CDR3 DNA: TGTGCCAGCAGCAAGGGACAGCCCACCGGGGAGCTGTTTTTT; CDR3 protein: CASSKGQPTGELFF
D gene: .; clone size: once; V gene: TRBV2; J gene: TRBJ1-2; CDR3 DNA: TGTGCCACCGAAATCACCAGGGCTACCTACACCTTC; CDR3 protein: CATEITRATYTF
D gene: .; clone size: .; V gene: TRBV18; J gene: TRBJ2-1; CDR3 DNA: TGTGCCAGCTCACCCCAGGGTGCGGATGAGCAGTTCTTC; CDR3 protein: CASSPQGADEQFF
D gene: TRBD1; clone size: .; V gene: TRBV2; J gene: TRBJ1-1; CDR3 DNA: TGTGCCAGCAGTGAAGCAGTAGGGGACAGGGTCTCTGAAGCTTTCTTT; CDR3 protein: CASSEAVGDRVSEAFF
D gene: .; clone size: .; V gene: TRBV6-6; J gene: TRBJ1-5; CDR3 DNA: TGTGCCAGCAGCCCGGACAGCAACAATCAGCCCCAGCATTTT; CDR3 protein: CASSPDSNNQPQHF
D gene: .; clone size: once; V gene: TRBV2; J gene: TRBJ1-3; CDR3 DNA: TGTGCCAGCAGACTAGCAACAGTGGACTCTGGAAACACCATATATTTT; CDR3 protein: CASRLATVDSGNTIYF
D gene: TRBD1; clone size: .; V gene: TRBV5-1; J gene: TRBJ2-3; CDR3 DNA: TGCGCCAGCACGTCATCGGGACAGAGTTCTGATACGCAGTATTTT; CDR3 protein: CASTSSGQSSDTQYF
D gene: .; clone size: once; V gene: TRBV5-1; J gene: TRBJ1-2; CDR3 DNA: TGCGCCAGCAGCTTGCAGGAACTAGTCTTGAACTATGGCTACACCTTC; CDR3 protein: CASSLQELVLNYGYTF
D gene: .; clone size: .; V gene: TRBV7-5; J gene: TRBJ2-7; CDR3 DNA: TGTGCCAGAAGCTTATGCGGGACAGGGTTGGACGAGCAGTACTTC; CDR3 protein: CARSLCGTGLDEQYF